Given below is one T cell receptor (beta chain) in context. Its matching antigen is unknown. This sequence may be a read error, since a much larger clone differs from it by one base. The data stem from a study of regulatory T cells in long-lasting Graves disease. Study-level findings and limits: Persistent cases of Graves' showed reduced TCR diversity relative to newly diagnosed patients.

The CDR3 runs 12 residues. Germline loops: CDR1 DFQATT, CDR2 SNEGSKA (reference sequence). Both iRepertoire HTBI primers and Arm-PCR of CDR3 regions were used to build the TCR beta libraries. One entry per CDR3 protein results from TCRdb running MiXCR on the multiplex PCR reads. Here the sample spans 350,000 to 500,000 distinct CDR3 sequences, about 16% being singletons. Time point noted: newly diagnosed GD, antithyroid drugs for less than 3 months. Extracted PBMC RNA gave rise to the TCR library. These same records also appear under a second study, on T cells in Graves' hyperthyroidism and ophthalmopathy. As that study records: The study used the HTBI primer set for a first-round RT-PCR of the TCR CDR3. Blood also held most thyroid clonotypes expanded beyond 0.001.

V gene TRBV20-1 combines with J gene TRBJ2-1; D perhaps matches TRBD2 (5 bases). The source of this sequence is a woman in her late teens or twenties with Graves disease. The source was peripheral blood mononuclear cells (PBMCs), collected at new diagnosis, from a patient treated with antithyroid drugs. Here the CDR3 DNA reads TGCAGTGCCTCTCGAGGGTACAATGAGCAGTCCTTC. It is translated as CSASRGYNEQSF.